The 6 T cell receptor beta chains given below trace back to one sample, sequenced in a study of blood T cells in healthy people across ages. A second PCR, run for about 7 to 11 cycles, used a sample-barcoded 5' primer plus a J-beta primer mix. From the 5' RACE reads, TCRdb called clonotypes with MiXCR, one entry per CDR3 protein. The sample has about 1.1 million distinct CDR3 sequences, roughly two fifths seen once. The sequenced sample consisted of blood. These receptors originate from a man aged 18 to 35 in good health.

The rearrangement joins TRBV9 to TRBJ2-3; no firm D call. The CDR3 loop spans 16 amino acids. Germline V gene data show CDR1 as SGDLS and CDR2 as YYNGEE. Trimming took 3 bases from V and 4 from J, leaving 18 bases between them. CDR3 sequence (DNA): TGTGCCAGCAGCGGATCGTGGCCAGCTCAGTCAGATACGCAGTATTTT. Its protein product is CASSGSWPAQSDTQYF.

The rearrangement links TRBV20-1 to TRBJ1-2; D not resolved. CDR3 size: 14 residues. Trimming took off 5 bases at V and 8 bases at J, with 21 bases between the two ends. Germline values: CDR1 DFQATT, CDR2 SNEGSKA (reference sequence). The CDR3 reads CSAPTLLQRGGYTF. Here the CDR3 DNA reads TGCAGTGCTCCAACTCTACTACAACGAGGGGGCTACACCTTC.

The chain employs TRBV29-1 and TRBJ2-5; perhaps TRBD2 as D (5 bases). The CDR3 extends over 11 amino acids. V was clipped by 4 bases and J by 5 bases, with 8 bases between them. Germline CDR1 SQVTM, CDR2 ANQGSEA. CDR3 nucleotide sequence: TGCAGCGTTGTCGGGGTGGAGACCCAGTACTTC. Residues: CSVVGVETQYF.

The rearrangement links TRBV27 to TRBJ1-2; TRBD1 might be the D (5 bases). V was trimmed by 1 base and J by 8 bases, leaving 11 bases between them. The CDR3 runs 13 residues. The germline gives CDR1 MNHEY, CDR2 SMNVEV (reference sequence). In DNA form, the CDR3 reads TGTGCCAGCAGTTTATGGCAGGGTGAAGGCTACACCTTC. Amino acids: CASSLWQGEGYTF.

Of note for this clonotype: One end of the junction fails to match germline, which may point to a read error. The chain has TRBV4-1 and TRBJ2-1, with D possibly matching TRBD2 (8 bases). The CDR3 contains 18 residues. CDR1 MGHRA and CDR2 YSYEKL come from the germline V gene. The CDR3 coding sequence is TGCGCCAGCAGCCAACTACCGGGGGGGGACAGCTCCTACAGTGAGCAGTTCTTC. This encodes CASSQLPGGDSSYSEQFF.

The V and J genes are TRBV6-1 and TRBJ2-7; D is perhaps TRBD2 (5 bases). Trimming stripped 1 base from V and 0 bases from J, with 10 bases between. CDR1 is MNHNS and CDR2 is SASEGT in the germline V gene. The CDR3 has 15 residues. For the CDR3, the DNA is TGTGCCAGCAGTGAAGATGTACTAGTCTCCTACGAGCAGTACTTC. As protein: CASSEDVLVSYEQYF.